This TCR beta chain was profiled in a study of blood T cells in healthy people across ages (dated by TCRdb to 2014 to 2015). A note on the overall study: In model experiments, roughly one uniquely barcoded TCR beta cDNA molecule per two T cells was captured by template switching. Age-related changes in TCR beta repertoire diversity were measured in the study by deep sequencing normalized with unique cDNA molecular identifiers. Four age groups were formed from the donors: young (average approximately 15 years), middle-aged (roughly 38), aged (roughly 56) and long-lived (around 82). Donors of different ages were randomly distributed across sequencing lanes to avoid experimental bias. For two donors (one aged 18 to 30 and one aged 80 or older), the study analyzed two additional independent replicas of 1 million unique cDNA reads from the same blood draw.

Libraries were constructed by 5' RACE. TCRdb shows the sequencer as Illumina HiSeq 2500. A second about 7 to 11 cycle PCR used a sample-barcoded 5' primer and a J-beta primer mix. A template-switch 5' adaptor carrying 12 random nucleotides introduced a unique molecular identifier onto each TCR beta cDNA molecule. Each sample yielded at least 3 million CDR3-containing paired-end reads. First-strand cDNA was synthesized from all RNA with the Mint cDNA synthesis kit, primed by a TRBC-specific oligonucleotide. After uracil-DNA glycosylase treatment, a first 18-cycle PCR used universal primers M1SS and BC2_uni_R on all cDNA. The authors processed their data as follows. Normalization of each sample was performed by random selection of 1 million high-quality reads, each carrying a distinct molecular identifier. Instead of being binned into consensus sequences, reads with shared molecular identifiers were discarded. CDR3 identification, clonotype clustering and error correction used MiTCR with a Q25 quality threshold and the strictest error-elimination algorithm. Lower-bound total TCR beta diversity was estimated with a nonparametric unseen species model using Euler transformation. Clones were called with MiXCR by TCRdb after fastp trimmed the public reads at Q25, and only in-frame beta chains were retained. Each entry is one CDR3 protein sequence, shown with its most common DNA and genes. The V and J calls follow TCRdb's processing rather than the paper's. A total of about 1.7 million distinct CDR3 sequences appear in this sample, approximately 28% of them only once. The ten largest clonotypes hold 7.7% of the sample.

As encoded in the germline V gene, CDR1 is SQVTM while CDR2 is ANQGSEA. Ends trimmed: V by 7 bases, J by 3 bases; bases unmatched to a gene: 14. Including cysteine and phenylalanine, the CDR3 has 17 amino acids. Kept here is only the CDR3 DNA, which spans 51 bases and is read in frame from base 1. Findings and caveats that apply to the study as a whole: Observed TCR beta diversity correlated strongly with the percentage of naive T cells measured by flow cytometry. The long-lived group showed more naive CD4+ T cells, fewer expanded clones and increased TCR diversity than the aged group, suggesting age selection. The CMV infection status of donors was not known, potentially confounding age-related changes in expanded clonotypes. Total diversity estimates from one million sequenced T cells were considered lower bounds and underestimates. Observed TCR beta diversity per million T cells fell roughly linearly with age, and a significant reduction was already apparent by age around 39. Bulk unsorted PBMC profiling prevented conclusive comparison of naive and antigen-experienced compartments.

Donors were approximately 42 systemically healthy Caucasian individuals from Russia aged about 6 to 100 years. Around 10 milliliters of peripheral blood were drawn from each donor into EDTA-treated Vacutainer tubes. PBMCs were isolated by Ficoll-Paque density-gradient centrifugation, with at least 6 million obtained per sample. Trizol reagent was used to extract total RNA from PBMCs, with at least 5.5 micrograms per sample. For every donor, an aliquot of PBMCs went through flow cytometry to measure the percentages of naive CD45RAhigh/CD27high T cells. This clonotype was detected ten times or more. Its antigen target is currently unknown. Base-call qualities are not available, and no considerably larger clone is one nucleotide away.

The chain is encoded by TRBV29-1 joined to TRBJ2-7, and TRBD2 matches 14 of the central bases. Input material: blood. The TCR was taken from a woman aged 25 to 39 in good health. The CDR3 protein sequence reads: CSADGTSGGRGVYEQYF. The DNA sequence is given as TGCAGCGCCGATGGGACTAGCGGGGGCCGCGGGGTCTACGAGCAGTACTTC.